A selection of T cell receptor beta chains follows, all from one sample in a study of T-cell reconstitution after alpha-beta-depleted transplantation in children. TCRdb redid the calling of the PCR reads with MiXCR, one entry per CDR3 protein. This sample carries under 850,000 distinct CDR3 sequences, 10% to 15% of them seen once, and the ten largest clones take 0.75% to 0.85%. Sequencing used PBMCs, obtained before TCRalphabeta/CD19-depleted stem cell transplant. Receptor source: a girl aged 2-10 years with congenital amegakaryocytic thrombocytopenia, due to receive a stem cell transplant. Both conserved end residues are part of each CDR3. A D gene is named only where the DNA matches it firmly. Not all rows give a size; the values are once, few, many and, for expanded clones, a class.

>TRBV20-1|NA|TRBJ2-5|few
TGCAGTGCTAGAGGGGTGGGACGGCTACAAGAGACCCAGTACTTC
CSARGVGRLQETQYF
>TRBV7-9|NA|TRBJ1-1|NA
TGTGCCAGCAGCTTAGATCATCCAGATGAAGCTTTCTTT
CASSLDHPDEAFF
>TRBV29-1|NA|TRBJ2-3|many
TGCAGCGTTGAATATTCCACAGATACGCAGTATTTT
CSVEYSTDTQYF
>TRBV20-1|NA|TRBJ2-7|NA
TGCAGTGTTGCGAAGCGGAACTACGAGCAGTACTTC
CSVAKRNYEQYF
>TRBV28|TRBD2|TRBJ2-3|NA
TGTGCCAGTCTAGCGGCGAGGGGAGATACGCAGTATTTT
CASLAARGDTQYF
>TRBV5-1|NA|TRBJ2-2|NA
TGCGCCAGCAGCTTTGCAACGGAAGGGGAGCTGTTTTTT
CASSFATEGELFF
>TRBV3-1|NA|TRBJ1-5|few
TGTGCCAGCAGCCAAGGTTTGGGAGGGAATCAGCCCCAGCATTTT
CASSQGLGGNQPQHF
>TRBV5-1|NA|TRBJ1-2|many
TGCGCCAGCAGCTTGGCCATGTCTACTTTCCTCGAACATGGCTACACCTTC
CASSLAMSTFLEHGYTF
>TRBV5-1|TRBD2|TRBJ2-1|NA
TGCGCCAGTAAACCGGGACTAGAAGACAATGAGCAGTTCTTC
CASKPGLEDNEQFF
>TRBV30|NA|TRBJ2-5|NA
TGTGCCTGGAGTTCCTTAGGACCTCCATGGGAGACCCAGTACTTC
CAWSSLGPPWETQYF
>TRBV28|TRBD2|TRBJ2-1|many
TGTGCCAGCAAAATCCTAGCGGGTGCCGGAGAGCAGTTCTTC
CASKILAGAGEQFF
>TRBV29-1|NA|TRBJ2-7|many
TGCAGCGTGTTAGGACGCGGAAGCTACGAGCAGTACTTC
CSVLGRGSYEQYF
>TRBV7-3|TRBD1|TRBJ2-1|NA
TGTGCCAGCAGCGCGACAGGGGGGCTAGGCTCCTACAATGAGCAGTTCTTC
CASSATGGLGSYNEQFF
>TRBV4-1|NA|TRBJ1-4|many
TGCGCCAGCAGCCACCCCATGAAAAATGAAAAACTGTTTTTT
CASSHPMKNEKLFF
>TRBV29-1|TRBD2|TRBJ2-2|few
TGCAGCGTTGAAACGGGGGGAGTCGGTACCGGGGAGCTGTTTTTT
CSVETGGVGTGELFF
>TRBV20-1|NA|TRBJ2-2|many
TGCAGTGCTGACAACACCGGGGAGCTGTTTTTT
CSADNTGELFF
>TRBV5-1|NA|TRBJ2-7|many
TGCGCCAGCAGCTTGACCCGGAGGTCCTCCGAGCAGTACTTC
CASSLTRRSSEQYF
>TRBV20-1|NA|TRBJ2-1|many
TGCAGTGCTAGGCACAGGGAGGGGCAGTTCTTC
CSARHREGQFF
>TRBV15|NA|TRBJ2-3|few
TGTGCCACCAGCAGCGCCACCGGGACATTAAACTCGGATACGCAGTATTTT
CATSSATGTLNSDTQYF
>TRBV29-1|TRBD2|TRBJ2-1|many
TGCAGCGTGCACGGGACTAGCGGACAACTCTCCTACAATGAGCAGTTCTTC
CSVHGTSGQLSYNEQFF
>TRBV20-1|NA|TRBJ2-2|NA
TGCAGTGCTAGAGACGACACCGGGGAGCTGTTTTTT
CSARDDTGELFF
>TRBV29-1|TRBD1|TRBJ1-2|NA
TGCAGCGTGGGACAGGGGGCTGATGGCTACACCTTC
CSVGQGADGYTF
>TRBV14|TRBD2|TRBJ2-1|many
TGTGCCAGCAGCCAGAATAGCGGGCATTATAACAATGAGCAGTTCTTC
CASSQNSGHYNNEQFF
>TRBV12-3/TRBV12-4|NA|TRBJ2-3|many
TGTGCCAGCAGTTTGGGGGCCTCCGGAACCACAGATACGCAGTATTTT
CASSLGASGTTDTQYF
>TRBV7-6|NA|TRBJ2-3|many
TGTGCCAGCAGCTCGGGACTTGTCACAGATACGCAGTATTTT
CASSSGLVTDTQYF
>TRBV20-1|TRBD1|TRBJ2-7|many
TGCAGTGCTAGAAGGGACAGACTCTCCTACGAGCAGTACTTC
CSARRDRLSYEQYF
>TRBV5-1|NA|TRBJ2-3|many
TGCGCCAGCAGTAAACAAGATACGCAGTATTTT
CASSKQDTQYF
>TRBV27|NA|TRBJ2-7|few
TGTGCCACCGGACCGCTGTCCTACGAGCAGTACTTC
CATGPLSYEQYF
>TRBV4-1|NA|TRBJ2-4|NA
TGCGCCAGCAGCCCCCTTCAAGAACTAGCCAAAAACATTCAGTACTTC
CASSPLQELAKNIQYF
>TRBV20-1|NA|TRBJ2-5|NA
TGCAGTGCTAGAGATATAGGGACCGTGTACCAAGAGACCCAGTACTTC
CSARDIGTVYQETQYF
>TRBV12-3/TRBV12-4|TRBD2|TRBJ2-3|NA
TGTGCCAGCAGGATCCTCCGACTAGCGGGTAGCACAGATACGCAGTATTTT
CASRILRLAGSTDTQYF
>TRBV12-3/TRBV12-4|NA|TRBJ2-2|many
TGTGCCAGCAGACAAGACCCAGGGGAGCTGTTTTTT
CASRQDPGELFF
>TRBV7-8|NA|TRBJ1-1|NA
TGTGCCAGCAGCTCCCCCCGTCGGTTTCGGCCTGAAGATGCTTTCTTT
CASSSPRRFRPEDAFF
>TRBV12-3/TRBV12-4|TRBD2|TRBJ2-2|many
TGTGCCAGCAGTACTAGCGGAAACACCGGGGAGCTGTTTTTT
CASSTSGNTGELFF
>TRBV18|NA|TRBJ1-2|few
TGTGCCAGCTCACCAGACGGGACCTCCTATGGCTACACCTTC
CASSPDGTSYGYTF
>TRBV27|NA|TRBJ2-4|NA
TGTGCCAGCAGCGTCACCGGGACCCCCAACATTCAGTACTTC
CASSVTGTPNIQYF
>TRBV2|NA|TRBJ2-3|many
TGTGCCAGCAGTGACCCCAGCGGTGCAGATACGCAGTATTTT
CASSDPSGADTQYF
>TRBV20-1|NA|TRBJ2-7|few
TGCAGTGCCCAAGACAGGGAGGGGGACGAGCAGTACTTC
CSAQDREGDEQYF
>TRBV20-1|TRBD1|TRBJ2-3|NA
TGCAGTGCTGCTACAGGGGGCCTGGATACGCAGTATTTT
CSAATGGLDTQYF
>TRBV27|NA|TRBJ2-5|many
TGTGCCAGCAGTTTATTTGAGGAGACCCAGTACTTC
CASSLFEETQYF
>TRBV7-9|TRBD1|TRBJ2-2|NA
TGTGCCAGCAGCTTCGGGACAGGGGCTGACACCGGGGAGCTGTTTTTT
CASSFGTGADTGELFF